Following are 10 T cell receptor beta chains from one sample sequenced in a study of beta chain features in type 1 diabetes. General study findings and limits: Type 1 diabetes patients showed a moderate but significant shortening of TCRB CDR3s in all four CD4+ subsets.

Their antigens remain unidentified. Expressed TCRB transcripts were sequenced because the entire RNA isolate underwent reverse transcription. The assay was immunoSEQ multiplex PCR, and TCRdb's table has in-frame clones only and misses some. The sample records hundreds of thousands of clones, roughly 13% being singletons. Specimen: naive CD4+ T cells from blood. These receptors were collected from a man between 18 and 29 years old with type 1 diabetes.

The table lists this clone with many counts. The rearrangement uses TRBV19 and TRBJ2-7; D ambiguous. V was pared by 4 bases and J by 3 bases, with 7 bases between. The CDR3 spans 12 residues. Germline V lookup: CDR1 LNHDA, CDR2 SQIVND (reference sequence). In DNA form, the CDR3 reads TGTGCCAGTAGTAAGGGCGGCTACGAGCAGTACTTC. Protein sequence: CASSKGGYEQYF.

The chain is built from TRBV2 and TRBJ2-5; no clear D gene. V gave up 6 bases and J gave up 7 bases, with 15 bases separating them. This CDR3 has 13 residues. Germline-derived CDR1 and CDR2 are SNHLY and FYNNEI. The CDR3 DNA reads TGTGCCAGCAGGGACGGTCCTGTTGGGACCCAGTACTTC. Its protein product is CASRDGPVGTQYF.

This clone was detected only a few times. CDR3 loop: CASSWRTGGDTGELFF. The CDR3, as DNA: TGTGCCAGCAGCTGGCGGACAGGGGGCGACACCGGGGAGCTGTTTTTT. The gene calls are TRBV5-6 and TRBJ2-2; 11 positions agree with TRBD1. Germline values: CDR1 SGHDT, CDR2 YYEEEE. The CDR3 extends over 16 amino acids. The V gene end was trimmed by 3 bases and the J gene end by 3 bases; junction bases not matched to a gene: 4.

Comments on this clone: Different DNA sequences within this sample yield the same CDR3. Written as DNA, the CDR3 is TGTGCCTGGATCCGGCAGGGGAGCTCCTACGAGCAGTACTTC. Translated, it gives CAWIRQGSSYEQYF. The chain is built from TRBV30 and TRBJ2-7; tentatively, D is TRBD1 (6 bases). Germline V lookup: CDR1 GTSNPN, CDR2 SVGIG (reference sequence). The CDR3 length is 14 residues. The V and J ends lost 4 bases and 0 bases respectively, with 13 bases between them.

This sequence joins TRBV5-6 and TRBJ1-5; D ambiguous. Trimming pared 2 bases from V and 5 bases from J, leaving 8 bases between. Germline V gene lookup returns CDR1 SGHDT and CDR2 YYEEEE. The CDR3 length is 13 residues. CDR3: CASSLGRDQPQHF. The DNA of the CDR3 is TGTGCCAGCAGCTTAGGGCGCGATCAGCCCCAGCATTTT.

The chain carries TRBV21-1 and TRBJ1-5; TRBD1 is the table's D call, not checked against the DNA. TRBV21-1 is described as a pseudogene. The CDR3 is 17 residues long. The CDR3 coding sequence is TGTGCCAGCAGACGAGAACTTATACAGGGGGCTGATCAGCCCCAGCATTTT. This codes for CASRRELIQGADQPQHF.

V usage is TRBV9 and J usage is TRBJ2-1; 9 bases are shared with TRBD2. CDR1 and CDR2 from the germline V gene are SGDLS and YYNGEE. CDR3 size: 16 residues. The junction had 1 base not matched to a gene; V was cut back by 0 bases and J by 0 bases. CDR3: CASSVASGNSYNEQFF. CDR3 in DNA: TGTGCCAGCAGCGTAGCTAGCGGGAACTCCTACAATGAGCAGTTCTTC. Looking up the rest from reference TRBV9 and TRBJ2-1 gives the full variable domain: DSGVTQTPKHLITATGQRVTLRCSPRSGDLSVYWYQQSLDQGLQFLIQYYNGEERAKGNILERFSAQQFPDLHSELNLSSLELGDSALYFCASSVASGNSYNEQFFGPGTRLTVL.

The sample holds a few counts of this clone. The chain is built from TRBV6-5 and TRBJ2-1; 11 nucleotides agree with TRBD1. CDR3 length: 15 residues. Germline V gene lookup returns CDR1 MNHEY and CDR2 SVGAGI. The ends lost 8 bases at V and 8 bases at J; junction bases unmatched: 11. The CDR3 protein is CASGTKDRGQDEQFF. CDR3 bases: TGTGCCAGCGGGACTAAGGACAGGGGGCAGGATGAGCAGTTCTTC.

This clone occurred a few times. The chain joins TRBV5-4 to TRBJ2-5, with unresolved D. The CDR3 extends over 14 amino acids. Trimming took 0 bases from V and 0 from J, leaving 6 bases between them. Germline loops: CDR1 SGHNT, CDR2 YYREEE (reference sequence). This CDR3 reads CASSLASYQETQYF. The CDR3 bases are TGTGCCAGCAGCTTGGCCTCGTACCAAGAGACCCAGTACTTC.

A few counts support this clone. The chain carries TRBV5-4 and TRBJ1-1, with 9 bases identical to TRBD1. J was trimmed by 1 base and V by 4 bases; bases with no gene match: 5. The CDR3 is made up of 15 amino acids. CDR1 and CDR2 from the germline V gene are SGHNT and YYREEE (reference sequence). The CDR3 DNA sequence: TGTGCCAGCAGCGTGCCGGGACAGGGGAACACTGAAGCTTTCTTT. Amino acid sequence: CASSVPGQGNTEAFF.